The 6 T cell receptor beta chains given below trace back to one sample, sequenced in a study of cytomegalovirus exposure and HLA in healthy donors. The PCR had 60 Vbeta and 13 Jbeta primers. Clones were read by immunoSEQ multiplex PCR, and TCRdb kept only the in-frame ones, dropping some. Among around 100,000 clones listed, under 85% were seen once. Material for sequencing was PBMCs. The receptor source for this set is a man under 40 in good health and CMV-seropositive.

The chain couples TRBV11-2 to TRBJ1-5; the D is unclear. CDR3 length equals 13 residues. Germline-derived CDR1 and CDR2 are SGHAT and FQNNGV. With 1 base removed from V and 6 bases from J, the gap between germline ends came to 7 bases. CDR3 nucleotide sequence: TGTGCCAGCAGCTTAGGGGCTCGTCAGCCCCAGCATTTT. It yields the protein CASSLGARQPQHF.

This clone has more than one count but fewer than ten. V and J are TRBV7-8 and TRBJ1-5; D is unresolved. The CDR3 loop spans 15 amino acids. V lost 4 bases to trimming and J lost 0 bases, with 10 bases between them. The germline gives CDR1 SGHVS, CDR2 FQNEAQ. The CDR3 nucleotides are TGTGCCAGCAGCTCCACAGATAATAGCAATCAGCCCCAGCATTTT. Residues: CASSSTDNSNQPQHF.

The chain couples TRBV4-2 to TRBJ2-1, with 9 bases aligning to TRBD1. The germline V gene has CDR1 LGHNA and CDR2 YNFKEQ. The CDR3 runs 14 residues. With 3 bases clipped from V and 8 bases from J, the junction kept 5 bases outside the gene matches. The CDR3 DNA follows: TGTGCCAGCAGCCAGAAACGACAGGGGGATGAGCAGTTCTTC. It yields the protein CASSQKRQGDEQFF.

The rearrangement links TRBV29-1 to TRBJ2-5; weak D call: TRBD1 (5 bases). The CDR3 loop spans 12 amino acids. V was clipped by 4 bases and J by 2 bases, with 8 bases between them. Germline V gene lookup returns CDR1 SQVTM and CDR2 ANQGSEA. As DNA, the CDR3 is TGCAGCGTTGTTCCAGGGCAAGAGACCCAGTACTTC. Translating it yields CSVVPGQETQYF. The full variable domain, rest sourced from reference TRBV29-1 and TRBJ2-5, is SAVISQKPSRDICQRGTSLTIQCQVDSQVTMMFWYRQQPGQSLTLIATANQGSEATYESGFVIDKFPISRPNLTFSTLTVSNMSPEDSSIYLCSVVPGQETQYFGPGTRLLVL.

This clone was counted a few times. The chain carries TRBV4-3 and TRBJ1-2, with a tentative D call TRBD1 (6 bases). The CDR3 loop spans 15 amino acids. In germline, CDR1 is LGHNA, CDR2 YSLEER. V was trimmed by 1 base and J by 3 bases, leaving 12 bases between them. The CDR3 bases are TGCGCCAGCAGCCAAGCCGAAGGGGGTGACTATGGCTACACCTTC. This sequence encodes CASSQAEGGDYGYTF.

V is TRBV13 and J is TRBJ2-7; D is perhaps TRBD1 (6 bases). CDR1 is PRHDT, CDR2 FYEKMQ, per germline (reference sequence). Between the trimmed V and J ends, which lost 0 bases and 3 bases, there was a span of 12 bases. CDR3 size: 15 residues. CDR3 coding DNA: TGTGCCAGCAGCTTAGGACAGGGACCCTTCTACGAGCAGTACTTC. This codes for CASSLGQGPFYEQYF.